The rows below give T cell receptor beta chains drawn from one sample of a study of tumor and adjacent non-tumor tissue in lung cancer. TCRdb ran MiXCR on the multiplex PCR reads and lists one entry per CDR3 protein. This table has tens of thousands of distinct CDR3 sequences, approximately 73% appearing once. Sequenced: lung tumor tissue. The receptor set was obtained from a man aged 55 to 70 with non-small cell lung cancer. CDR3s include the opening cysteine and the closing phenylalanine or tryptophan. Each record gives: D gene, J gene, V gene, clone size, CDR3 protein, CDR3 DNA. D genes are given only for firm matches. Not every row has a clone size; where given, it reads once, few, many or a size class.

D: NA
J: TRBJ2-6
V: TRBV5-6
size: NA
CDR3: CASLSCGANVLTF
DNA: TGTGCTAGTCTTAGCTGTGGGGCCAACGTCCTGACTTTC

D: TRBD2
J: TRBJ2-2
V: TRBV24-1
size: NA
CDR3: CATSRLANTGELFF
DNA: TGTGCCACCAGTAGACTAGCCAACACCGGGGAGCTGTTTTTT

D: TRBD1
J: TRBJ2-2
V: TRBV6-1
size: NA
CDR3: CAIRPGQGAPGELFF
DNA: TGTGCCATCCGCCCGGGACAGGGGGCGCCTGGGGAACTGTTTTTT

D: TRBD2
J: TRBJ2-3
V: TRBV11-3
size: NA
CDR3: CASRKGLAGTTDTKYF
DNA: TGTGCCAGCAGGAAGGGACTAGCGGGGACAACAGATACGAAGTATTTT

D: NA
J: TRBJ1-6
V: TRBV9
size: few
CDR3: CASSVATYNSPLHF
DNA: TGTGCCAGCAGCGTAGCAACCTATAATTCACCCCTCCACTTT

D: TRBD1
J: TRBJ1-4
V: TRBV29-1
size: NA
CDR3: CSVVTGGTNGKLFF
DNA: TGCAGCGTCGTGACAGGGGGAACTAATGGAAAACTGTTTTTT

D: NA
J: TRBJ2-1
V: TRBV20-1
size: NA
CDR3: CSARGLSELSRCNEQFF
DNA: TGCAGTGCTAGAGGCCTTAGCGAGCTCTCGCGGTGCAATGAGCAGTTCTTC

D: NA
J: TRBJ2-1
V: TRBV20-1
size: NA
CDR3: CSVRDVPYNEQFF
DNA: TGCAGTGTTAGAGATGTCCCTTATAATGAGCAGTTCTTC

D: NA
J: TRBJ2-1
V: TRBV29-1
size: once
CDR3: CSVDNPGLYNEQFF
DNA: TGCAGCGTTGACAATCCAGGATTATACAATGAGCAGTTCTTC

D: NA
J: TRBJ1-2
V: TRBV12-3/TRBV12-4
size: many
CDR3: CASSLGPSNYGYTF
DNA: TGTGCCAGCAGTTTAGGGCCATCTAACTATGGCTACACCTTC

D: TRBD1
J: TRBJ2-5
V: TRBV5-4
size: many
CDR3: CASSRTGPAETQYF
DNA: TGTGCCAGCAGCCGGACAGGGCCGGCGGAGACCCAGTACTTC

D: NA
J: TRBJ1-2
V: TRBV6-5
size: NA
CDR3: CASSPQGTNSGYTF
DNA: TGTGCCAGCAGTCCACAGGGAACTAACTCTGGCTACACCTTC

D: TRBD1
J: TRBJ1-4
V: TRBV20-1
size: NA
CDR3: CSDTDRGGEKLFF
DNA: TGCAGTGATACAGACAGGGGAGGTGAAAAACTGTTTTTT

D: NA
J: TRBJ2-6
V: TRBV6-1
size: NA
CDR3: CACSEGSSRANVLTF
DNA: TGTGCCTGCAGTGAGGGCAGCTCTAGGGCCAACGTCCTGACTTTC

D: NA
J: TRBJ2-5
V: TRBV6-6
size: few
CDR3: CVSRAGVEETQYF
DNA: TGTGTCAGCCGAGCAGGGGTGGAAGAGACCCAATACTTC

D: NA
J: TRBJ2-1
V: TRBV6-1
size: NA
CDR3: CACSEAAYAYHEQFF
DNA: TGTGCCTGCAGTGAAGCGGCGTACGCGTACCATGAGCAGTTCTTC